The 4 T cell receptor beta chains below come from one sample, sequenced in a study of metastatic and nonmetastatic thyroid tumors. TCRdb used MiXCR to call clones anew from the PCR reads. The repertoire includes around 31,000 clones, over 14% of them detected once, and over 15% sits in the top ten. Prior to thyroid surgery, none of the patients had received any treatment. Sample: blood. The origin of the receptors is a male donor with papillary thyroid cancer or a benign thyroid nodule (not recorded which). Some clones in this sample may be carry-over from other donors' samples.

This clone has just one count. The V call is TRBV5-1, the J call TRBJ2-7; maybe TRBD1 (6 bases). Germline V gives CDR1 SGHRS, CDR2 YFSETQ. CDR3 size: 16 residues. Trimming pared 8 bases from V and 6 bases from J, leaving 27 bases between. CDR3 in amino acids: CASSPLGQCGPSEQYF. The CDR3 DNA is TGCGCCAGTAGCCCCCTCGGACAGTGTGGTCCTTCCGAGCAGTACTTC.

This clone was seen many times. This sequence joins TRBV18 and TRBJ2-3; 8 positions match TRBD1. CDR1 is KGHSH, CDR2 LQKENI, per germline. This CDR3 spans 14 amino acids. V was pared by 5 bases and J by 5 bases, with 6 bases of the junction left unmatched. The CDR3 loop reads CASSRTGSRDTQYF. The CDR3 DNA reads TGTGCCAGCTCAAGGACAGGGTCGAGAGATACGCAGTATTTT.

This clone was seen many times. The rearrangement joins TRBV20-1 to TRBJ2-2; no reliable D call. The CDR3 loop spans 12 amino acids. The germline gives CDR1 DFQATT, CDR2 SNEGSKA (reference sequence). V lost 4 bases to trimming and J lost 6 bases, with 9 bases between them. The CDR3 loop reads CSANQFSGELFF. CDR3 bases: TGCAGTGCTAATCAGTTTTCCGGGGAGCTGTTTTTT.

For this clone: One base away lies a much larger clone, so this may be a sequencing read error. The same CDR3 is also encoded by other DNA sequences in this sample. The chain carries TRBV2 and TRBJ2-5; tentative D call: TRBD2 (5 bases). From germline, CDR1 is SNHLY and CDR2 FYNNEI. This CDR3 is built from 14 residues. Trimming removed 4 bases from V and 5 bases from J, with 14 bases in between. CDR3 loop: CASSGPGLVETQYF. The CDR3 coding sequence is TGTGCCAGCAGTGGGCCGGGGTTGGTCGAGACCCAGTACTTC.